Sequencing of this TCR beta chain was carried out in a study of Ad26.COV2.S vaccination and SARS-CoV-2 variants. Study-wide background: Dosing was one shot or two shots 56 days apart.

The treatment denotes: approximately 18 received Ad26.COV2.S at low or high dose, single or two shots; about 5 received placebo; per-sample allocation not given. Specimens were obtained on day 63 following the first vaccine or placebo injection. Here immunoSEQ multiplex PCR was the method, and the copy in TCRdb shows in-frame clones only, minus some. The profile shows 350,000 to 600,000 clones, 80% to 90% of them singletons. Germline V gene sequence: CDR1 MDHEN, CDR2 SYDVKM. Deletions cut 5 bases from V and 4 bases from J, with 6 bases between. The CDR3 has 12 residues. A note on this clone: No antigen is known for it.

Broader study findings: Similar non-spike TCR breadth was seen in vaccine and placebo recipients.

The source was peripheral blood, collected in a trial of Ad26.COV2.S vaccine versus placebo. This receptor was identified in a person between 18 and 65 years old who received the Ad26.COV2.S COVID-19 vaccine or a placebo. This sequence joins TRBV28 and TRBJ1-5; D gene uncertain. CDR3 coding DNA: TGTGCCAGCAGTATCCCTAATCAGCCCCAGCATTTT. Its translation is CASSIPNQPQHF.